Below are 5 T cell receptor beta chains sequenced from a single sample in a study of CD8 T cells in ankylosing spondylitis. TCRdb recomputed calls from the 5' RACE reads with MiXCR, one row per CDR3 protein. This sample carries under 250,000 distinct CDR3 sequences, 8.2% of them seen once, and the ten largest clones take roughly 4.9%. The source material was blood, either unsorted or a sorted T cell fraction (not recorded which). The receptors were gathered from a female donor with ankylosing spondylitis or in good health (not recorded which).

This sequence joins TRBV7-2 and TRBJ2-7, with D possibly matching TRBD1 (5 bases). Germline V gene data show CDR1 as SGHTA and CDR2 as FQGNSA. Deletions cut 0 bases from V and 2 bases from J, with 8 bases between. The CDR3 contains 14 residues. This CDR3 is CASSLAGEAYEQYF. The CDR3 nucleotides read TGTGCCAGCAGCTTAGCAGGGGAAGCCTACGAGCAGTACTTC.

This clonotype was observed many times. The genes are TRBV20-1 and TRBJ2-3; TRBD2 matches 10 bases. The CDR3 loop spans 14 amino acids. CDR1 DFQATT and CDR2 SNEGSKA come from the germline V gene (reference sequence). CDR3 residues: CSRGPSGRTDTQYF. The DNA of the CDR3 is TGCAGCCGGGGCCCTAGCGGGAGAACAGATACGCAGTATTTT.

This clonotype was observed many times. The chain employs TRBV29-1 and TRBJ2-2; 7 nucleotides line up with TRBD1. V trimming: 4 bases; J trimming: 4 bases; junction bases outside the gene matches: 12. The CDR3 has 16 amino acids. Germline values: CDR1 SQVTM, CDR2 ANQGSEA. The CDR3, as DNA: TGCAGCGTTGTCTACAGGGGCGAACCGTTCACCGGGGAGCTGTTTTTT. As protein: CSVVYRGEPFTGELFF.

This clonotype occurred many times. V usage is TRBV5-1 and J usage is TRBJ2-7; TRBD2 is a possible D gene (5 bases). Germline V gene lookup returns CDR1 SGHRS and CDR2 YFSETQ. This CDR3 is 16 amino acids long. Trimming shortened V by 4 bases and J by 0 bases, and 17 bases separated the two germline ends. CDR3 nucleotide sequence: TGCGCCAGCAGCAATCCCGACGGGGAAAGCTCCTACGAGCAGTACTTC. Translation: CASSNPDGESSYEQYF. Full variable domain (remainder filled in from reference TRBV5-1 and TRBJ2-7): KAGVTQTPRYLIKTRGQQVTLSCSPISGHRSVSWYQQTPGQGLQFLFEYFSETQRNKGNFPGRFSGRQFSNSRSEMNVSTLELGDSALYLCASSNPDGESSYEQYFGPGTRLTVT.

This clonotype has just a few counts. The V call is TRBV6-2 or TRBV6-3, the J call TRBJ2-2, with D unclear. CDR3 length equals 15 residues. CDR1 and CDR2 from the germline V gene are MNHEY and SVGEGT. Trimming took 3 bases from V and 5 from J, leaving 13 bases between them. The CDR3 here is CASSYDQSWTGELFF. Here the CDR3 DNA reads TGTGCCAGCAGTTATGACCAATCTTGGACCGGGGAGCTGTTTTTT.